This T cell receptor (beta chain) was identified in a study of T cell responses to AZD1222 COVID-19 vaccine (dated by TCRdb to the early 2020s). For the study in its entirety: AZD1222 recipients given second doses at about 4 weeks or at about 12 weeks were pooled, since spike-specific TCR depth and breadth were not found to differ between the two schedules. Trial participants were enrolled by age into subgroups of 18-55, 56-69 and 70-plus years, and around 140, 26 and 57 TCR-sequenced participants, respectively, were included in these subgroups. A total of 240 or so trial participants underwent TCR sequencing, of whom about 200 had received two doses of AZD1222 and 26 had received two doses of the MenACWY control vaccine.

The label giving this sample's time point can be read as: baseline before first vaccination. Samples from vaccinated people were obtained from the UK trials COV001 and COV002, which included a single-blind randomized controlled phase 2/3 trial of AZD1222 (ChAdOx1 nCoV-19) in healthy adults. For TCRbeta chain sequencing, PBMC samples were collected from trial participants at day 0 and at day 28 after the second dose. What the authors observed across the whole study: The 56-69-year group was small, and its depth increase did not reach significance, likely because of low power. The whole spike protein was spanned by vaccine-associated CD4 TCRs, and dominant responses were seen in regions 160-218 and 743-854. Conclusions about previously exposed vaccinees are limited, since just five or six AZD1222 recipients were seropositive for SARS-CoV-2 at baseline. Spike-specific TCR breadth and depth rose significantly after two AZD1222 doses compared with day 0 and with MenACWY recipients. Reportedly, almost half of the unique spike-specific TCRs recognized epitopes lying outside the regions that are mutated in the B.1.351 and B.1.1.7 variants. Most participants were white British and females outnumbered males, and the authors suggested that clonal diversity may have been underestimated. Because no day 14 peak-response samples were available, the repertoires could be characterized only after the peak T cell response.

The CDR3 regions of human TCRbeta chains were analyzed by immunosequencing. On the authors' methods: Repertoire TCRs were matched against a reference library of SARS-CoV-2-specific TCRs generated with the MIRA antigen-specificity platform. Breadth was defined as the fraction of unique TCRs that were SARS-CoV-2-associated. Depth was defined as the fraction of total T cells that were SARS-CoV-2-associated. Each spike-specific TCR was assigned to its reactive spike region and to a CD4 or CD8 class using the MIRA data. Log10-transformed breadth and depth values were compared by one-way ANOVA with Sidak's multiple comparisons tests. Imported from immuneACCESS, the table was reduced by TCRdb to in-frame sequences with V and J called. These copies leave out some clones; in studies compared against another copy, an unresolved V gene accounts for under half, and the cause of the remainder is not known. The V and J calls and clone size were taken over from that table, and D and trimming were inferred from the DNA. For this sample the table gives some 120,000 clones, of which approximately 83% were detected only once. About 1.6% of the sample is held by the ten biggest clonotypes.

V is shortened by 4 bases, J by 4 bases, and the region joining them spans 10 bases. Per the germline V gene, SQVTM is the CDR1 and ANQGSEA is the CDR2. Taken from cysteine to phenylalanine, the CDR3 has 12 residues. CDR3 DNA only is kept here, 36 bases in frame from base 1. The table lists this clone with a few counts. The antigen it binds to is not known. Base qualities are not provided; no much larger clone lies one nucleotide away. Sequencing was performed on peripheral blood, taken on day 0 of AZD1222 vaccination. This clonotype was sampled from an adult in good health. Recombination connected TRBV29-1 to TRBJ1-1; the D gene cannot be named for sure. The CDR3 protein sequence reads: CSVGGTTTEAFF. Here is the DNA: TGCAGCGTTGGCGGTACAACCACTGAAGCTTTCTTT.